What follows are 21 T cell receptor beta chains derived from one specimen sequenced in a study of T cell clusters in autoimmune cytopenias. TRB rearrangements were amplified by touch-down multiplex PCR with mixed TRB-A/B primers. Reprocessing the multiplex PCR reads, TCRdb reports a single entry for every CDR3 protein and omits DNA. The sample table sets out thousands of distinct CDR3 sequences. Each sample's input was 250 ng genomic DNA, 38,000 or so genome equivalents. The sample was also linked to a second study, of T cell repertoires in aging, cancer and after chemotherapy.

The sample was peripheral blood. The receptors shown here come from a human donor in good health.

The rearrangement uses TRBV5-4 and TRBJ1-4; there is no DNA to check the TCRdb D call of TRBD1. CDR3 length: 15 amino acids. CDR1 SGHNT and CDR2 YYREEE come from the germline V gene (reference sequence). CDR3 region: CASASGGSLNEKLFF. The full variable domain, completed using reference TRBV5-4 and TRBJ1-4, is ETGVTQSPTHLIKTRGQQVTLRCSSQSGHNTVSWYQQALGQGPQFIFQYYREEENGRGNFPPRFSGLQFPNYSSELNVNALELDDSALYLCASASGGSLNEKLFFGSGTQLSVL.

The rearrangement links TRBV7-2 to TRBJ1-5. CDR3 size: 15 residues. CDR1 is SGHTA and CDR2 is FQGNSA in the germline V gene. This CDR3 reads CASSLVAGSNQPQHF.

The V and J genes are TRBV5-6 and TRBJ2-7; TCRdb reports TRBD2, a call that lacks DNA to check it against. CDR1 SGHDT and CDR2 YYEEEE come from the germline V gene. This CDR3 has 16 residues. This CDR3 reads CASSPGTSGMSSEQYF.

Its frequency marks this clonotype as medium-sized (0.01 to 0.1%). This chain connects TRBV15 to TRBJ1-2. CDR3 size: 13 residues. Germline CDR1 reads LNHNV; CDR2 reads YYDKDF (reference sequence). CDR3: CATSSGSNYGYTF.

This clonotype is labeled medium-sized based on frequency. The chain joins TRBV6-1 to TRBJ1-1. CDR1 MNHNS and CDR2 SASEGT come from the germline V gene. This CDR3 is built from 13 residues. This CDR3 reads CASSPTVNTEAFF.

The chain recombines TRBV5-8 with TRBJ2-2; TCRdb reports TRBD2, a call that lacks DNA to check it against. Germline CDR1 SGHTS, CDR2 YDEGEE. This CDR3 has 12 residues. CDR3 sequence reads: CASSAEAGELFF.

The chain recombines TRBV4-2 with TRBJ2-7. The CDR3 is 15 amino acids. Germline CDR1 reads LGHNA; CDR2 reads YNFKEQ. The CDR3 sequence: CASSQDWVGTYEQYF.

This clonotype registers medium-sized by frequency. The genes are TRBV6-5 and TRBJ2-2. The germline gives CDR1 MNHEY, CDR2 SVGAGI. This CDR3 contains 13 residues. CDR3 in amino acids: CASIKSNTGELFF.

This chain connects TRBV12-3 or TRBV12-4 to TRBJ2-5; TCRdb's D gene call, TRBD2, goes unchecked for lack of DNA. The CDR3 is 15 residues long. The CDR3 sequence is CASSLRREGAETQYF.

The rearrangement joins TRBV7-9 to TRBJ2-6. This CDR3 has 16 residues. Per germline, CDR1 SEHNR and CDR2 FQNEAQ (reference sequence). Here the CDR3 reads CASSLRQSSGANVLTF.

This clonotype is deemed medium-sized (0.01 to 0.1%) by its frequency. This rearrangement joins TRBV15 to TRBJ2-1; TCRdb reports TRBD1, a call that lacks DNA to check it against. The CDR3 contains 12 residues. CDR1 and CDR2 from the germline V gene are LNHNV and YYDKDF (reference sequence). The CDR3 sequence is CATSFTGHEQFF.

The chain carries TRBV6-1 and TRBJ1-5. This CDR3 contains 15 residues. Per the germline V gene, CDR1 is MNHNS and CDR2 is SASEGT. The CDR3 spells CASSASAYSNQHQHF.

The gene calls are TRBV30 and TRBJ1-5. This CDR3 is 15 amino acids long. The V gene's germline CDR1 is GTSNPN and CDR2 SVGIG (reference sequence). CDR3 loop: CAWSVKGSGNQPQHF.

The chain is built from TRBV20-1 and TRBJ2-7; TCRdb proposes TRBD1, but this gene call is untestable without DNA. The CDR3 contains 15 residues. Germline V gene data show CDR1 as DFQATT and CDR2 as SNEGSKA (reference sequence). CDR3 sequence reads: CSARGGTGLSYEQYF.

The chain couples TRBV12-3 or TRBV12-4 to TRBJ1-5. The CDR3 consists of 16 residues. The CDR3 protein is CASSLDRTSTNQPQHF.

This sequence joins TRBV19 and TRBJ1-1. Germline lookup yields CDR1 LNHDA and CDR2 SQIVND (reference sequence). The CDR3 extends over 14 amino acids. The CDR3 spells CASSMDSWGTEAFF. Combining the CDR3 with reference TRBV19 and TRBJ1-1 gives the whole variable domain DGGITQSPKYLFRKEGQNVTLSCEQNLNHDAMYWYRQDPGQGLRLIYYSQIVNDFQKGDIAEGYSVSREKKESFPLTVTSAQKNPTAFYLCASSMDSWGTEAFFGQGTRLTVV.

Frequency places this clonotype as medium-sized. The chain uses TRBV19 and TRBJ1-1; TCRdb reports TRBD1, a call that lacks DNA to check it against. Germline CDR1 is LNHDA and CDR2 is SQIVND (reference sequence). The length of the CDR3 is 15 residues. The CDR3 reads CASSEQGNRDTEAFF.

The V call is TRBV7-2, the J call TRBJ2-5. This CDR3 contains 14 residues. Germline CDR1 and CDR2: SGHTA and FQGNSA. CDR3 protein: CASSLGLGAETQYF.

This rearrangement joins TRBV6-5 to TRBJ2-7; TCRdb lists TRBD2, though no DNA is available to test this call. From germline, CDR1 is MNHEY and CDR2 SVGAGI. CDR3 length: 15 amino acids. CDR3 sequence reads: CASSSHGGPAYEQYF.

Frequency places this clonotype as medium-sized. This chain links TRBV29-1 with TRBJ2-7; the D gene TCRdb calls, TRBD1, cannot be checked with no DNA. There are 13 residues in the CDR3. CDR1 is SQVTM, CDR2 ANQGSEA, per germline. The CDR3 spells CSVSGTQRGEQYF.

The chain links TRBV5-5 to TRBJ2-1; checking the TCRdb D call of TRBD1 is not possible without DNA. The CDR3 loop spans 15 amino acids. The germline V gene has CDR1 SGHKS and CDR2 YYEKEE (reference sequence). CDR3 sequence reads: CASSLWDRDMHEQFF. The whole variable domain, filled in from reference TRBV5-5 and TRBJ2-1, reads DAGVTQSPTHLIKTRGQQVTLRCSPISGHKSVSWYQQVLGQGPQFIFQYYEKEERGRGNFPDRFSARQFPNYSSELNVNALLLGDSALYLCASSLWDRDMHEQFFGPGTRLTVL.